Presented here are 26 T cell receptor beta chains from one specimen sequenced in a study of T cell responses to AZD1222 COVID-19 vaccine. Sequenced by immunoSEQ multiplex PCR; TCRdb stores in-frame clones only, minus some. Counted here are about 140,000 clones, roughly 92% occurring once; the ten biggest clones make up about 4.8%. This sample comprised peripheral blood, obtained on day 0 of AZD1222 vaccination. The receptors were gathered from an adult in good health.

The count of this clone is one. The chain employs TRBV6-1 and TRBJ1-5; tentatively, D is TRBD1 (5 bases). This CDR3 spans 14 amino acids. CDR1 is MNHNS, CDR2 SASEGT, per germline. V lost 0 bases, J lost 2 bases, and 5 bases lay in between. CDR3 DNA: TGTGCCAGCAGTGAAGCACAGGGCAATCAGCCCCAGCATTTT. Translated, it gives CASSEAQGNQPQHF.

The gene calls are TRBV28 and TRBJ1-6; 8 bases are shared with TRBD1. Germline V lookup: CDR1 MDHEN, CDR2 SYDVKM. Germline trimming cut 5 bases from V and 7 bases from J; bases unmatched to any gene: 10. The CDR3 contains 16 residues. The CDR3 DNA reads TGTGCCAGCAGTCCCCCCGGACAGGGCATGAATTCACCCCTCCACTTT. This translates into CASSPPGQGMNSPLHF.

The chain combines TRBV2 with TRBJ2-7; 8 bases are shared with TRBD1. There are 14 residues in the CDR3. Germline V CDR1 and CDR2: SNHLY, FYNNEI. V lost 7 bases and J lost 1; bases outside the gene matches: 6. In nucleotides, the CDR3 is TGTGCCAGCAACACGGGACAGGAGTCCTACGAGCAGTACTTC. Translation gives CASNTGQESYEQYF.

This chain connects TRBV9 to TRBJ2-5; 7 nucleotides agree with TRBD2. CDR1 and CDR2 from the germline V gene are SGDLS and YYNGEE. V trimming: 4 bases; J trimming: 7 bases; junction bases outside the gene matches: 19. There are 17 residues in the CDR3. This chain's CDR3 is CASSLEPAGQRIVTQYF. DNA of the CDR3: TGTGCCAGCAGCCTAGAGCCAGCGGGGCAGCGCATTGTGACCCAGTACTTC.

This chain connects TRBV18 to TRBJ1-4; tentative D call: TRBD1 (5 bases). This CDR3 contains 15 residues. The V end was cut by 6 bases, the J end by 0 bases, with 11 bases between. Germline-derived CDR1 and CDR2 are KGHSH and LQKENI. CDR3 DNA: TGTGCCAGCTCCACCGTCAGGGCAACTAATGAAAAACTGTTTTTT. Translation gives CASSTVRATNEKLFF.

This chain connects TRBV19 to TRBJ2-7; a weak D match, TRBD1 (5 bases). The ends were cut back, 5 bases at V and 3 bases at J, with 11 bases in the middle. This CDR3 has 13 amino acids. Germline loops: CDR1 LNHDA, CDR2 SQIVND (reference sequence). The CDR3 loop is CASSWHRNYEQYF. CDR3 DNA: TGTGCCAGTAGTTGGCACAGGAACTACGAGCAGTACTTC. The entire variable domain, with the rest obtained from reference TRBV19 and TRBJ2-7, is as follows: DGGITQSPKYLFRKEGQNVTLSCEQNLNHDAMYWYRQDPGQGLRLIYYSQIVNDFQKGDIAEGYSVSREKKESFPLTVTSAQKNPTAFYLCASSWHRNYEQYFGPGTRLTVT.

This chain joins TRBV6-6 and TRBJ2-3; D could derive from TRBD1 or TRBD2 (5 bases each). The length of the CDR3 is 15 residues. Trimming cost V 4 bases and J 2 bases, with 13 bases left between them. Per germline, CDR1 MNHNY and CDR2 SVGAGI (reference sequence). CDR3 sequence (DNA): TGTGCCAGCAGTTGGGACGATTACTCCACAGATACGCAGTATTTT. This sequence encodes CASSWDDYSTDTQYF.

This clone was counted a single time. This chain joins TRBV27 and TRBJ1-2; maybe TRBD1 (5 bases). CDR3 length equals 14 residues. Germline CDR1 is MNHEY and CDR2 is SMNVEV (reference sequence). Trimming took off 8 bases at V and 5 bases at J, with 18 bases between the two ends. The CDR3 loop is CASRGGESLYGYTF. CDR3 DNA: TGTGCCAGCCGTGGGGGTGAGTCCCTTTATGGCTACACCTTC.

The V gene is TRBV5-1, the J gene TRBJ2-3; 8 bases are shared with TRBD2. This CDR3 contains 20 residues. V shed 7 bases, J shed 4 bases, and the junction held 26 bases outside the gene matches. Germline CDR1 is SGHRS and CDR2 is YFSETQ. The CDR3 loop is CASAEVGRVSGGRSADTQYF. Here the CDR3 DNA reads TGCGCCAGCGCGGAGGTGGGCAGAGTAAGTGGCGGGAGGTCGGCAGATACGCAGTATTTT.

This chain uses TRBV2 with TRBJ1-1; D remains ambiguous. V dropped 5 bases and J dropped 1 base, with 14 bases sitting between them. There are 15 residues in the CDR3. The V gene's germline CDR1 is SNHLY and CDR2 FYNNEI. The CDR3 is CASSPQFTANTEAFF. As DNA, the CDR3 is TGTGCCAGCAGTCCCCAATTTACAGCGAACACTGAAGCTTTCTTT.

This clone appeared a few times. The rearrangement links TRBV7-8 to TRBJ1-4, with D perhaps TRBD1 (5 bases). The CDR3 spans 18 residues. V dropped 1 base and J dropped 0 bases, with 15 bases sitting between them. Germline V lookup: CDR1 SGHVS, CDR2 FQNEAQ. CDR3 amino acids: CASSLESRAIATNEKLFF. The DNA for the CDR3 is TGTGCCAGCAGCTTAGAGTCCAGGGCGATTGCAACTAATGAAAAACTGTTTTTT.

This chain uses TRBV6-5 with TRBJ1-6; D unclear. Trimming removed 1 base at V and 0 bases at J, with 7 bases between. The CDR3 runs to 16 residues. Germline values: CDR1 MNHEY, CDR2 SVGAGI. CDR3 bases: TGTGCCAGCAGTTACTGGAAGAGCTCCTATAATTCACCCCTCCACTTT. This sequence encodes CASSYWKSSYNSPLHF.

This chain links TRBV6-1 with TRBJ2-1; TRBD2 agrees at 7 bases. Looked up from germline, CDR1 is MNHNS and CDR2 is SASEGT. The CDR3 length is 15 residues. J lost 4 bases, V lost 5 bases, and 8 bases had no gene match. DNA for the CDR3: TGTGCCAGCAGTAAAGGACTAGTCGCTTACAATGAGCAGTTCTTC. Protein: CASSKGLVAYNEQFF.

The chain employs TRBV4-1 and TRBJ2-7; D is possibly TRBD1 (6 bases). V was shortened by 0 bases and J by 3 bases, with 18 bases between the two germline ends. Germline-derived CDR1 and CDR2 are MGHRA and YSYEKL. CDR3 length: 17 residues. The CDR3 region is CASSQEFPPRGHYEQYF. The CDR3 nucleotides read TGCGCCAGCAGCCAAGAGTTTCCCCCTCGGGGACACTACGAGCAGTACTTC.

This chain links TRBV3-1 (or the pseudogene TRBV3-2) with TRBJ2-5; no firm D call. CDR3 length equals 18 residues. The germline V and J ends were trimmed by 3 bases and 1 base, with 21 bases remaining between them. Germline V gives CDR1 LGHDT, CDR2 YNNKEL (reference sequence). This CDR3 is CASSHRRSPWAGQETQYF. CDR3 DNA: TGTGCCAGCAGCCATAGGCGTTCTCCTTGGGCAGGCCAAGAGACCCAGTACTTC.

A remark on this clone: A junction boundary mismatches the germline segment, possibly from a read error. The rearrangement joins TRBV6-1 to TRBJ1-2; 9 bases map to TRBD1. Germline CDR1 is MNHNS and CDR2 is SASEGT. The CDR3 extends over 14 amino acids. The DNA for the CDR3 is TGTGCCAGCAGGGAAGGGGGACAGGGCTATGGCTACACCTTC. It specifies CASREGGQGYGYTF.

The chain joins TRBV7-2 to TRBJ2-2; TRBD1 matches 9 bases. The CDR3 totals 16 residues. Germline values: CDR1 SGHTA, CDR2 FQGNSA. V gave up 5 bases and J gave up 6 bases; unmatched junction bases: 10. CDR3 protein: CASSLPGTGYSGELFF. The CDR3 DNA follows: TGTGCCAGCAGCCTACCCGGGACAGGGTACTCCGGGGAGCTGTTTTTT.

This clone has only one observation. The chain combines TRBV29-1 with TRBJ1-1; 8 bases line up with TRBD1. The CDR3 runs to 12 residues. The V segment lost 4 bases and the J segment 8 bases; nucleotides outside the gene matches: 6. The germline CDR1 and CDR2 sequences are SQVTM and ANQGSEA. CDR3 sequence: CSVGTGGSEAFF. Written as DNA, the CDR3 is TGCAGCGTTGGCACAGGGGGTAGCGAAGCTTTCTTT. The entire variable domain, with the rest obtained from reference TRBV29-1 and TRBJ1-1, is as follows: SAVISQKPSRDICQRGTSLTIQCQVDSQVTMMFWYRQQPGQSLTLIATANQGSEATYESGFVIDKFPISRPNLTFSTLTVSNMSPEDSSIYLCSVGTGGSEAFFGQGTRLTVV.

The V and J genes are TRBV5-6 and TRBJ1-3; a possible D gene is TRBD1 (5 bases). This CDR3 comprises 14 residues. V dropped 3 bases and J dropped 2 bases, with 9 bases sitting between them. In germline, CDR1 is SGHDT, CDR2 YYEEEE. The CDR3 reads CASSSIGAGNTIYF. DNA for the CDR3: TGTGCCAGCAGCTCCATAGGGGCTGGAAACACCATATATTTT.

The rearrangement links TRBV5-1 to TRBJ1-1; perhaps TRBD1 as D (5 bases). Between the trimmed V and J ends, which lost 1 base and 6 bases, there was a span of 19 bases. This CDR3 spans 16 amino acids. Germline V lookup: CDR1 SGHRS, CDR2 YFSETQ. The CDR3 region has the DNA TGCGCCAGCAGCTTGTACTCCGACAGTCTCGGGTCTGAAGCTTTCTTT. This translates into CASSLYSDSLGSEAFF.

Only one count was recorded for this clone. The chain combines TRBV9 with TRBJ1-2; 12 positions match TRBD1. The trim removed 0 bases at V and 6 bases at J, leaving 9 bases unmatched. The CDR3 is made up of 17 amino acids. Germline-derived CDR1 and CDR2 are SGDLS and YYNGEE. CDR3 in DNA: TGTGCCAGCAGCGTAGTCGGGACAGGGGGCGGAACACATGGCTACACCTTC. Translating gives CASSVVGTGGGTHGYTF.

The chain joins TRBV6-5 to TRBJ1-3; D possibly corresponds to TRBD1 (6 bases). The CDR3 spans 15 residues. Germline CDR1 is MNHEY and CDR2 is SVGAGI. With 6 bases removed from V and 4 bases from J, the gap between germline ends came to 16 bases. CDR3 sequence reads: CASRDLQGSGNTIYF. DNA of the CDR3: TGTGCCAGCAGGGATCTACAGGGTTCCGGAAACACCATATATTTT.

The chain has TRBV6-6 and TRBJ2-2; TRBD1 agrees at 7 bases. Looked up from germline, CDR1 is MNHNY and CDR2 is SVGAGI (reference sequence). The CDR3 is made up of 15 amino acids. V was clipped by 10 bases and J by 0 bases; unmatched bases: 8. The chain's CDR3 is CATYSRGSNTGELFF. For the CDR3, the DNA is TGTGCCACTTACTCCAGGGGGTCGAACACCGGGGAGCTGTTTTTT.

The gene calls are TRBV5-5 and TRBJ1-2; 10 bases agree with TRBD1. The CDR3 contains 15 residues. V shed 7 bases and J 4 bases; nucleotides not matched to a gene: 10. Germline V gene lookup returns CDR1 SGHKS and CDR2 YYEKEE (reference sequence). CDR3 loop: CASQETGQGIYGYTF. CDR3 sequence (DNA): TGTGCCAGCCAGGAAACGGGACAGGGGATCTATGGCTACACCTTC.

The V and J genes are TRBV11-2 and TRBJ2-1; TRBD1 matches at 7 bases. The CDR3 has 15 amino acids. Germline-derived CDR1 and CDR2 are SGHAT and FQNNGV. V lost 2 bases to trimming and J lost 7 bases; unmatched junction nucleotides: 8. The CDR3 DNA reads TGTGCCAGCAGCTTATTGAGGGGGCGTTGGAATGAGCAGTTCTTC. Its translation: CASSLLRGRWNEQFF.

In this sample, this clone turned up once. This chain links TRBV28 with TRBJ2-7; D unclear. The V and J ends lost 3 bases and 2 bases respectively, with 11 bases between them. The germline V gene encodes CDR1 MDHEN and CDR2 SYDVKM. The CDR3 has 14 residues. The CDR3 sequence is CASSLSDRPYEQYF. The DNA of the CDR3 is TGTGCCAGCAGTTTGTCGGACCGTCCCTACGAGCAGTACTTC. Full variable domain (outside the CDR3, taken from reference TRBV28 and TRBJ2-7): DVKVTQSSRYLVKRTGEKVFLECVQDMDHENMFWYRQDPGLGLRLIYFSYDVKMKEKGDIPEGYSVSREKKERFSLILESASTNQTSMYLCASSLSDRPYEQYFGPGTRLTVT.